A single sample is the source of the 21 T cell receptor beta chains below, sequenced in a study of CD4+ T cells in melanoma. Only in-frame clones appear in the TCRdb table, and some are missing; sequencing was by immunoSEQ multiplex PCR. The repertoire holds over 100,000 clones, around 92% seen once, with less than 4% in the top ten. The sample taken for sequencing was peripheral blood. The receptors stem from a human donor with melanoma.

The CDR3 nucleotides are TGTGCCAGCAGCTTGGCTCTCAGGGGCCGGTCTTACAATGAGCAGTTCTTC. Its translation: CASSLALRGRSYNEQFF. The chain employs TRBV7-9 and TRBJ2-1, with a possible D match to TRBD1 (6 bases). CDR1 is SEHNR and CDR2 is FQNEAQ in the germline V gene (reference sequence). Trimming removed 3 bases from V and 4 bases from J, with 19 bases in between. The CDR3 contains 17 residues.

The chain uses TRBV11-2 and TRBJ1-1, with D maybe TRBD1 (5 bases). The CDR3 sequence is 15 residues long. The germline gives CDR1 SGHAT, CDR2 FQNNGV. Trimming took off 3 bases at V and 0 bases at J, with 11 bases between the two ends. The CDR3 sequence is CASSFGGYLNTEAFF. In DNA form, the CDR3 reads TGTGCCAGCAGCTTTGGGGGATATCTGAACACTGAAGCTTTCTTT.

The rearrangement joins TRBV7-9 to TRBJ1-5; D is ambiguous. The CDR3 has 14 residues. Germline V gene data show CDR1 as SEHNR and CDR2 as FQNEAQ (reference sequence). V was shortened by 4 bases and J by 7 bases, with 14 bases between the two germline ends. The CDR3 here is CASSSLLAGQPQHF. CDR3 DNA sequence: TGTGCCAGCAGCTCACTTTTGGCGGGACAGCCCCAGCATTTT.

In nucleotides, the CDR3 is TGTGCCAGCAGCTTTGGCACTGAAGCTTTCTTT. It codes for CASSFGTEAFF. The chain links TRBV7-2 to TRBJ1-1, with no clear D. CDR1 and CDR2 from the germline V gene are SGHTA and FQGNSA. V lost 3 bases to trimming and J lost 4 bases, with 3 bases between them. The CDR3 contains 11 residues.

The V and J genes are TRBV5-1 and TRBJ2-3; D not resolved. Germline assignment: CDR1 SGHRS and CDR2 YFSETQ. CDR3 length: 13 residues. Trimming removed 2 bases at V and 4 bases at J, with 8 bases between. CDR3 residues: CASSFDGSDTQYF. As DNA, the CDR3 is TGCGCCAGCAGCTTCGACGGATCAGATACGCAGTATTTT.

V gene TRBV5-1 combines with J gene TRBJ2-7; D not resolved. Trimming left V 5 bases short and J 3 bases short, with 9 bases between. The CDR3 runs to 12 residues. Per germline, CDR1 SGHRS and CDR2 YFSETQ. The CDR3: CASRGSGYEQYF. The CDR3 DNA follows: TGCGCCAGCAGGGGTAGTGGCTACGAGCAGTACTTC.

This rearrangement joins TRBV7-2 to TRBJ2-7; D might be TRBD1 or TRBD2, each matching 5 bases. The germline gives CDR1 SGHTA, CDR2 FQGNSA. The CDR3 is 15 amino acids. V lost 3 bases and J 3 bases, leaving 15 bases between the germline ends. The CDR3 region is CASSFGDRTHYEQYF. In DNA, the CDR3 is TGTGCCAGCAGCTTTGGGGACCGGACCCACTACGAGCAGTACTTC.

Details on this clone: Other DNA sequences from this sample encode an identical CDR3 as well. The chain links TRBV11-2 to TRBJ1-1; D is uncertain. The CDR3 length is 11 residues. Germline CDR1 SGHAT, CDR2 FQNNGV. Trimming removed 3 bases from V and 1 base from J, with 0 bases in between. The CDR3 loop reads CASSLNTEAFF. The CDR3 DNA reads as TGTGCCAGCAGCTTGAACACTGAAGCTTTCTTT. The whole variable domain, remainder taken from reference TRBV11-2 and TRBJ1-1, is EAGVAQSPRYKIIEKRQSVAFWCNPISGHATLYWYQQILGQGPKLLIQFQNNGVVDDSQLPKDRFSAERLKGVDSTLKIQPAKLEDSAVYLCASSLNTEAFFGQGTRLTVV.

This clone appeared a few times. The chain joins TRBV4-3 to TRBJ1-5; perhaps TRBD1 as D (5 bases). This CDR3 has 15 amino acids. The germline gives CDR1 LGHNA, CDR2 YSLEER. V gave up 1 base and J gave up 6 bases, with 13 bases separating them. The CDR3 loop is CASSQARGSGQPQHF. The CDR3 DNA is TGCGCCAGCAGCCAAGCCCGGGGCAGCGGTCAGCCCCAGCATTTT.

V is TRBV29-1 and J is TRBJ2-3; TRBD2 is a possible D gene (6 bases). The CDR3 contains 14 residues. Per germline, CDR1 SQVTM and CDR2 ANQGSEA. V lost 4 bases to trimming and J lost 0 bases, with 11 bases between them. In DNA, the CDR3 is TGCAGCGTTGTCGTGGGGACTAGCACAGATACGCAGTATTTT. Its translation is CSVVVGTSTDTQYF.

This chain uses TRBV7-2 with TRBJ2-1; 8 bases fit TRBD2. Germline V gene sequence: CDR1 SGHTA, CDR2 FQGNSA. The trim removed 1 base at V and 4 bases at J, leaving 6 bases unmatched. This CDR3 has 16 amino acids. The chain's CDR3 is CASSLGGGLDYNEQFF. In DNA form, the CDR3 reads TGTGCCAGCAGCTTAGGAGGGGGACTAGATTACAATGAGCAGTTCTTC.

This sequence joins TRBV19 and TRBJ2-4, with TRBD1 identical over 10 bases. Looked up from germline, CDR1 is LNHDA and CDR2 is SQIVND (reference sequence). This CDR3 comprises 19 residues. After removal of 3 bases from V and 3 bases from J, the junction contained 14 bases not matched to a gene. This CDR3 reads CASSMERPGQGLVKNIQYF. For the CDR3, the DNA is TGTGCCAGTAGTATGGAAAGGCCGGGACAGGGGTTGGTCAAAAACATTCAGTACTTC.

This clone was observed once. The V call is TRBV5-1, the J call TRBJ2-1, with TRBD2 as a possible D gene (6 bases). The CDR3 has 16 amino acids. Germline V CDR1 and CDR2: SGHRS, YFSETQ. V lost 0 bases, J lost 5 bases, and 15 bases lay in between. CDR3 amino acids: CASSLGVSGLNNEQFF. As DNA, the CDR3 is TGCGCCAGCAGCTTGGGGGTTAGCGGCCTTAACAATGAGCAGTTCTTC.

This clone was observed many times. The chain joins TRBV20-1 to TRBJ1-1; D possibly corresponds to TRBD1 (5 bases). Germline assignment: CDR1 DFQATT and CDR2 SNEGSKA (reference sequence). Trimming pared 5 bases from V and 10 bases from J, leaving 14 bases between. The CDR3 loop spans 11 amino acids. The CDR3 DNA is TGCAGTGCTTCTCGGGGGTTTTTAGCTTTCTTT. Its protein is CSASRGFLAFF.

The chain joins TRBV5-1 to TRBJ2-1; TRBD1 aligns across 8 bases. Per germline, CDR1 SGHRS and CDR2 YFSETQ. There are 16 residues in the CDR3. Trimming took 1 base from V and 4 from J; bases not matched to a gene: 7. The CDR3, as DNA: TGCGCCAGCAGCTTGATGGGGACAGGACAGTACAATGAGCAGTTCTTC. Its translation is CASSLMGTGQYNEQFF.

As to this clone: Other DNA sequences in the sample encode the same CDR3. This chain uses TRBV6-5 with TRBJ2-1, with TRBD2 matching 8 bases. V shed 0 bases, J shed 3 bases, and the junction held 1 base outside the gene matches. Germline values: CDR1 MNHEY, CDR2 SVGAGI. The CDR3 covers 15 residues. The DNA of the CDR3 is TGTGCCAGCAGTTACTCCAGCGGGAGCTACAATGAGCAGTTCTTC. Its translation is CASSYSSGSYNEQFF.

The V and J genes are TRBV6-1 and TRBJ2-3; 10 nucleotides line up with TRBD2. Germline V gene data show CDR1 as MNHNS and CDR2 as SASEGT. The V and J ends lost 1 base and 2 bases, in that order; junction bases with no gene match: 3. This CDR3 region has 16 residues. The CDR3 sequence is CASSEGTSGLTDTQYF. The CDR3 nucleotides are TGTGCCAGCAGTGAAGGGACTAGCGGACTCACAGATACGCAGTATTTT.

The CDR3 DNA reads TGTGCCAGTAGCCTATCTTGGACAGGGAATGGCTACACCTTC. Its translation is CASSLSWTGNGYTF. The V and J genes are TRBV19 and TRBJ1-2; 8 bases line up with TRBD1. The CDR3 is 14 residues long. Trimming removed 6 bases from V and 6 bases from J; junction bases left unmatched: 9. Germline V gene sequence: CDR1 LNHDA, CDR2 SQIVND (reference sequence). The variable domain in full, with the rest retrieved from reference TRBV19 and TRBJ1-2, is DGGITQSPKYLFRKEGQNVTLSCEQNLNHDAMYWYRQDPGQGLRLIYYSQIVNDFQKGDIAEGYSVSREKKESFPLTVTSAQKNPTAFYLCASSLSWTGNGYTFGSGTRLTVV.

This clone occurred once. The chain carries TRBV6-5 and TRBJ2-1, with a weak D call TRBD2 (6 bases). V was trimmed by 0 bases and J by 0 bases, leaving 6 bases between them. CDR3 length equals 15 residues. Per germline, CDR1 MNHEY and CDR2 SVGAGI. The CDR3 loop is CASSYSTSSYNEQFF. The CDR3 nucleotides are TGTGCCAGCAGTTACTCGACTAGCTCCTACAATGAGCAGTTCTTC.

The genes are TRBV7-2 and TRBJ2-2; D ambiguous. This CDR3 comprises 14 residues. Germline-derived CDR1 and CDR2 are SGHTA and FQGNSA. Trimming left V 1 base short and J 4 bases short, with 7 bases between. The CDR3 nucleotides read TGTGCCAGCAGCTTAGACTGGGCCACCGGGGAGCTGTTTTTT. It is translated as CASSLDWATGELFF.

For the CDR3, the DNA is TGTGCCAGCAGCTTAACGGTTGCCAAAAACATTCAGTACTTC. It yields the protein CASSLTVAKNIQYF. The chain recombines TRBV11-2 with TRBJ2-4; D is unclear. In germline, CDR1 is SGHAT, CDR2 FQNNGV. V lost 2 bases and J 1 base, leaving 6 bases between the germline ends. CDR3 length equals 14 residues. The complete variable domain, with remaining parts taken from reference TRBV11-2 and TRBJ2-4, reads EAGVAQSPRYKIIEKRQSVAFWCNPISGHATLYWYQQILGQGPKLLIQFQNNGVVDDSQLPKDRFSAERLKGVDSTLKIQPAKLEDSAVYLCASSLTVAKNIQYFGAGTRLSVL.